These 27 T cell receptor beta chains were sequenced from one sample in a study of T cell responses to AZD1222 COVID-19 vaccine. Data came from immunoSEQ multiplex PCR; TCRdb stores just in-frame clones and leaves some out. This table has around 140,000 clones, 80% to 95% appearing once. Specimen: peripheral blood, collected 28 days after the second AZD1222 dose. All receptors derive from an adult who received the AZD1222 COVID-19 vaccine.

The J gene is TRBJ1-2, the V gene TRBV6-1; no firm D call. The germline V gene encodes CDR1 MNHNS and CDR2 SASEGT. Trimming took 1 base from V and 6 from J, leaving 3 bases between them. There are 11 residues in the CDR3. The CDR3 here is CASSEGDGYTF. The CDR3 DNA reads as TGTGCCAGCAGTGAAGGGGATGGCTACACCTTC.

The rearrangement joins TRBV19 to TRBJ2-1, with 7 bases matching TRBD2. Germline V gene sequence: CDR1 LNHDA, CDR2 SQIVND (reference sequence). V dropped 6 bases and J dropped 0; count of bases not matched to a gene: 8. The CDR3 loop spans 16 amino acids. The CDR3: CASRGLAASSYNEQFF. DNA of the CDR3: TGTGCCAGTAGGGGCCTAGCGGCAAGCTCCTACAATGAGCAGTTCTTC.

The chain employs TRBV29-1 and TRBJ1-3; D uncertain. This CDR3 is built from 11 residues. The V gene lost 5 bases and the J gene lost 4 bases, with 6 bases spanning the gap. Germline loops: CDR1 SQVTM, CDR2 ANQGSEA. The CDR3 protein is CSVWRGNTIYF. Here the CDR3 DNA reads TGCAGCGTTTGGCGAGGAAACACCATATATTTT.

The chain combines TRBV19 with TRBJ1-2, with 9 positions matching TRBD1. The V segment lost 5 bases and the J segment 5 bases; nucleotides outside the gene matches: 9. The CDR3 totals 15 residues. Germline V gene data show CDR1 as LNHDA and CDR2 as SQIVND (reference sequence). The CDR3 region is CASSLDGQGRYGYTF. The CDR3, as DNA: TGTGCCAGTAGTCTCGATGGACAGGGGCGGTATGGCTACACCTTC.

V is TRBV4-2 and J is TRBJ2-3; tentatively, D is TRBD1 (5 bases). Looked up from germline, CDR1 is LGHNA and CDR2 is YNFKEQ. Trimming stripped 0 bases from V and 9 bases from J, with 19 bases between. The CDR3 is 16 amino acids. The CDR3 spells CASSQDQRDLGRTQYF. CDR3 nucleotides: TGTGCCAGCAGCCAAGATCAAAGGGATCTGGGGCGGACGCAGTATTTT.

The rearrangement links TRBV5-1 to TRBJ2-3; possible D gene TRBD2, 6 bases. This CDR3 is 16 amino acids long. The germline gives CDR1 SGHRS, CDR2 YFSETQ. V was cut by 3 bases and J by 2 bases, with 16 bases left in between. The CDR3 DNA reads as TGCGCCAGCAGCTATCGGTCGGGAGCCCTCACAGATACGCAGTATTTT. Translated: CASSYRSGALTDTQYF.

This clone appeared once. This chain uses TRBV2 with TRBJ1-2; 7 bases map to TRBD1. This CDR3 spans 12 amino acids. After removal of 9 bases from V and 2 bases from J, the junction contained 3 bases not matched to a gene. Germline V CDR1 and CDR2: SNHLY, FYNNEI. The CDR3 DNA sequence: TGTGCCAGTGGACAGGCGAACTATGGCTACACCTTC. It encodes CASGQANYGYTF.

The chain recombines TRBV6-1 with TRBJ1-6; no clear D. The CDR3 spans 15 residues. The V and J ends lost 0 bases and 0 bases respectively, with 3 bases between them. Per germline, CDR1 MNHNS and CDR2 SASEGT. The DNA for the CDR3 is TGTGCCAGCAGTGAAGCTGACTCCTATAATTCACCCCTCCACTTT. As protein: CASSEADSYNSPLHF.

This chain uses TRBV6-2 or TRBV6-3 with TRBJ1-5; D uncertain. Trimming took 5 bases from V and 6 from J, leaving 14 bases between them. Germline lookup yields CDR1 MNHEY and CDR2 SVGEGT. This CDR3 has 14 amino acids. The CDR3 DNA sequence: TGTGCCAGCAGTCCCCCAACTGACATTCAGCCCCAGCATTTT. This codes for CASSPPTDIQPQHF.

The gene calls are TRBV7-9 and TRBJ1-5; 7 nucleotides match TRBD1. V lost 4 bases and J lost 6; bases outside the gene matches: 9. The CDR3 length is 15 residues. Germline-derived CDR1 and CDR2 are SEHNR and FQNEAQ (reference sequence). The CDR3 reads CASSSQGGFGQPQHF. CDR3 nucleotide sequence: TGTGCCAGCAGCTCTCAGGGGGGCTTCGGTCAGCCCCAGCATTTT.

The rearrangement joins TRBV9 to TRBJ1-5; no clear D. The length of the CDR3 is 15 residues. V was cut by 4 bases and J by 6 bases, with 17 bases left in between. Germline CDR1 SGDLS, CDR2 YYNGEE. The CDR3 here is CASSLGPTVGQPQHF. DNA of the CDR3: TGTGCCAGCAGCTTGGGCCCTACAGTGGGTCAGCCCCAGCATTTT.

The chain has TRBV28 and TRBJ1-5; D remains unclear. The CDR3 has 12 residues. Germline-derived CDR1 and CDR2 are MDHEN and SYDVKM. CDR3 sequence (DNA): TGTGCAACTGCGGAGGGCAATCAGCCCCAGCATTTT. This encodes CATAEGNQPQHF.

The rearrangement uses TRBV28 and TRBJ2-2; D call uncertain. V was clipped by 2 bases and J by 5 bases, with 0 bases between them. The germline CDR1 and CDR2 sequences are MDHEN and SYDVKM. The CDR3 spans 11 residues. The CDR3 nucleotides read TGTGCCAGCAGTTTAACCGGGGAGCTGTTTTTT. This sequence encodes CASSLTGELFF.

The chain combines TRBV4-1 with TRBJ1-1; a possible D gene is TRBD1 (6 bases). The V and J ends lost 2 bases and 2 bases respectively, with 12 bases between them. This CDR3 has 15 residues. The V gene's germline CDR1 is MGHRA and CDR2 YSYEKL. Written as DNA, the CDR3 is TGCGCCAGCAGCCAATACATACAGGGAAACACTGAAGCTTTCTTT. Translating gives CASSQYIQGNTEAFF.

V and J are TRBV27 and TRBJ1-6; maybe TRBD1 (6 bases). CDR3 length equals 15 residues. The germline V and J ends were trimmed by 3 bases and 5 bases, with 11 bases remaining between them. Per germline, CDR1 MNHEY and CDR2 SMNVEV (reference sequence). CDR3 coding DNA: TGTGCCAGCAGTTTTTCGGGGGGCAATAATTCACCCCTCCACTTT. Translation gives CASSFSGGNNSPLHF.

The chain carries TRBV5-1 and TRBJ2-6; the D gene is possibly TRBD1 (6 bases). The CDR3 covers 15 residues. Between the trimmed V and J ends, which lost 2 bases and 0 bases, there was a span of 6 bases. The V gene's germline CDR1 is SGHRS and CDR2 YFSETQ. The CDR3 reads CASSFRGSGANVLTF. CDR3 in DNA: TGCGCCAGCAGCTTCAGGGGCTCTGGGGCCAACGTCCTGACTTTC.

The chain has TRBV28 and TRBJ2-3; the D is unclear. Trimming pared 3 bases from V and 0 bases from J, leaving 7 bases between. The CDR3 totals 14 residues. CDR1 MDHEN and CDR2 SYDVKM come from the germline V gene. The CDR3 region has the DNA TGTGCCAGCAGTTTGGTCCGTAGCACAGATACGCAGTATTTT. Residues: CASSLVRSTDTQYF.

The CDR3 bases are TGTGCCAGCTCACAGGACGGGGGCTCCTACGAGCAGTACTTC. Translating gives CASSQDGGSYEQYF. The chain uses TRBV18 and TRBJ2-7; TRBD2 might be the D (6 bases). The CDR3 runs 14 residues. V lost 4 bases and J lost 0, with 10 bases in between. Germline-derived CDR1 and CDR2 are KGHSH and LQKENI.

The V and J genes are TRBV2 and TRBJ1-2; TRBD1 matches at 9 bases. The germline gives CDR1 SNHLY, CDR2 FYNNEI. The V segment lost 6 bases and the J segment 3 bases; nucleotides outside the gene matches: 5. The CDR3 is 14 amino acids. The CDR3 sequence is CASSGDREDYGYTF. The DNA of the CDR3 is TGTGCCAGCAGCGGGGACAGGGAGGACTATGGCTACACCTTC.

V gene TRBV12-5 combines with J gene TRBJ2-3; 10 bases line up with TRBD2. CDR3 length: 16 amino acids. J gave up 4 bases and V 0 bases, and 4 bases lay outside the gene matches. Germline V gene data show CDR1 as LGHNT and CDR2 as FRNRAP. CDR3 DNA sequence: TGTGCTAGTGGTTTGGTAGTAAGCGGGAGGGCAGATACGCAGTATTTT. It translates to CASGLVVSGRADTQYF. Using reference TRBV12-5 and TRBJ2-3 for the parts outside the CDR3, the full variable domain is DARVTQTPRHKVTEMGQEVTMRCQPILGHNTVFWYRQTMMQGLELLAYFRNRAPLDDSGMPKDRFSAEMPDATLATLKIQPSEPRDSAVYFCASGLVVSGRADTQYFGPGTRLTVL.

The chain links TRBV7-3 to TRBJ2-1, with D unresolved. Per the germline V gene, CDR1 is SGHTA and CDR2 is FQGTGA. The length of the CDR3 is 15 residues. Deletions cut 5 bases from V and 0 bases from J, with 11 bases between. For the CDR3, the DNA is TGTGCCAGCAGCGCCGTTTCGGGCTCCTACAATGAGCAGTTCTTC. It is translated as CASSAVSGSYNEQFF.

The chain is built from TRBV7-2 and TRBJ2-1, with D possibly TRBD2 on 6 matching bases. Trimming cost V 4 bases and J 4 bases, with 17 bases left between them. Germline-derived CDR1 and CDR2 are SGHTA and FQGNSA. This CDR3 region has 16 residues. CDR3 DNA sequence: TGTGCCAGCAGCTCCCGCTCAGGCGGGAATTACAATGAGCAGTTCTTC. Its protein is CASSSRSGGNYNEQFF.

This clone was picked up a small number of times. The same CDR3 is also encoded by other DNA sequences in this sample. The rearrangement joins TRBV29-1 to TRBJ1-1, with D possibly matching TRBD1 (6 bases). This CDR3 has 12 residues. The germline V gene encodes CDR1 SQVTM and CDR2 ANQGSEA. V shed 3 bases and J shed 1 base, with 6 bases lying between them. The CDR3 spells CSVDRGNTEAFF. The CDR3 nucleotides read TGCAGCGTTGACAGGGGGAACACTGAAGCTTTCTTT.

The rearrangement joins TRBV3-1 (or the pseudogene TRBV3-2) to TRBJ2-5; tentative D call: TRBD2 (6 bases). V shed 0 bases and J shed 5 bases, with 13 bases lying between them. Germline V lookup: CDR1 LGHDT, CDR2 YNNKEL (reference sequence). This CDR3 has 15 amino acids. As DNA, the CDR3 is TGTGCCAGCAGCCAAGAGGGGGGTACTCTTGAGACCCAGTACTTC. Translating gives CASSQEGGTLETQYF.

DNA of the CDR3: TGCGCCAGCAGCCAGTCCGTTCAGGGCAGAACCTACGAGCAGTACTTC. Amino acid sequence: CASSQSVQGRTYEQYF. V is TRBV4-3 and J is TRBJ2-7, with D maybe TRBD1 (5 bases). The germline V gene encodes CDR1 LGHNA and CDR2 YSLEER. V lost 3 bases, J lost 2 bases, and 17 bases lay in between. The CDR3 sequence is 16 residues long.

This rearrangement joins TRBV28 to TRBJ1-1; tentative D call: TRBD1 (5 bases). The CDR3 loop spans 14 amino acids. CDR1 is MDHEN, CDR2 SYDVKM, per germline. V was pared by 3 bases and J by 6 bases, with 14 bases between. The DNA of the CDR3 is TGTGCCAGCAGTTTGGGCCGGGGACTCCCTGAAGCTTTCTTT. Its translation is CASSLGRGLPEAFF.

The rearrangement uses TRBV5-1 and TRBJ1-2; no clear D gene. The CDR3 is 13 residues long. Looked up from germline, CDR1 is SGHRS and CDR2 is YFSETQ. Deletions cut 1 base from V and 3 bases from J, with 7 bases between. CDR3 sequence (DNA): TGCGCCAGCAGCTTGCGGCAAGACTATGGCTACACCTTC. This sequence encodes CASSLRQDYGYTF.